Listed below are T cell receptor beta chains from one sample, sequenced in a study of T-cell reconstitution after alpha-beta-depleted transplantation in children. TCRdb fed the PCR reads into MiXCR, producing one record per CDR3 protein. The top ten hold approximately 0.8% of the sample, which has approximately 630,000 distinct CDR3 sequences, about an eighth seen once. Sequencing was performed on PBMCs, taken before TCRalphabeta/CD19-depleted stem cell transplant. These receptors all come from a girl aged 2 to 9 with congenital amegakaryocytic thrombocytopenia, due to receive a stem cell transplant. Both conserved end residues are part of each CDR3.

>14|TRBJ2-7|TRBV20-1
CSASGTSGIYEQYF
>13|TRBJ2-7|TRBV5-1
CASSTGTSGEQYF
>16|TRBJ2-1|TRBV24-1
CATSDFAGLSYNEQFF
>14|TRBJ2-2|TRBV12-3/TRBV12-4
CASSPDGQTGELFF
>15|TRBJ1-3|TRBV7-6
CASSSARGSGNTIYF
>15|TRBJ2-3|TRBV5-5
CASSLFSKITDTQYF
>17|TRBJ2-7|TRBV5-1
CASSSYLGGRSPYEQYF
>13|TRBJ2-7|TRBV29-1
CSVEDGGPGEQYF
>16|TRBJ2-1|TRBV19
CASSPREGAPYNEQFF
>12|TRBJ2-5|TRBV6-6
CASLADQETQYF
>11|TRBJ2-1|TRBV19
CASSTTLEQFF
>15|TRBJ2-7|TRBV7-9
CASSLAGGTALEQYF
>15|TRBJ1-1|TRBV18
CASSPRTGQPTEAFF
>13|TRBJ1-5|TRBV20-1
CSAREKTGEPQHF